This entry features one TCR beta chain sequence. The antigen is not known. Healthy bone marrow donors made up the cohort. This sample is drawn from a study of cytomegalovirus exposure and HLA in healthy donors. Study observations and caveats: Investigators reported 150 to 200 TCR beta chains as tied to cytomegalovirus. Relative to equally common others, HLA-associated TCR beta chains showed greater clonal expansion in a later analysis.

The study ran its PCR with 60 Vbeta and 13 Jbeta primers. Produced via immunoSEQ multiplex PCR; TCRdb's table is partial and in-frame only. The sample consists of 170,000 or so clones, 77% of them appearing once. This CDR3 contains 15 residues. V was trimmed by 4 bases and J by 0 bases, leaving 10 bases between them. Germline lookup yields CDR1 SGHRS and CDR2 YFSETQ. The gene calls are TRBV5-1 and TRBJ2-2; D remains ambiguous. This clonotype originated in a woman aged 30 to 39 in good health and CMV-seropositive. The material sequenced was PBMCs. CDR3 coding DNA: TGCGCCAGCAGCCAGACAAACGCGAACACCGGGGAGCTGTTTTTT. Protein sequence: CASSQTNANTGELFF.